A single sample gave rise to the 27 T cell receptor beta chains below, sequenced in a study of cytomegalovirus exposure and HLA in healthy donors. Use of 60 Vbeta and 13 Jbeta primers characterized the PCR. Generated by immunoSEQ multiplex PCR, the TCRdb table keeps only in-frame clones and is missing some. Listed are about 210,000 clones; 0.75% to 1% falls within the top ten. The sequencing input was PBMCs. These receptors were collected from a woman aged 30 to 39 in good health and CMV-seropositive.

The CDR3 sequence is CASSKAIQTNEKLFF. Here the CDR3 DNA reads TGTGCCAGTAGTAAAGCCATTCAAACTAATGAAAAACTGTTTTTT. This chain connects TRBV19 to TRBJ1-4; no clear D gene. CDR1 and CDR2 from the germline V gene are LNHDA and SQIVND (reference sequence). The V end was cut by 4 bases, the J end by 1 base, with 10 bases between. CDR3 length: 15 residues.

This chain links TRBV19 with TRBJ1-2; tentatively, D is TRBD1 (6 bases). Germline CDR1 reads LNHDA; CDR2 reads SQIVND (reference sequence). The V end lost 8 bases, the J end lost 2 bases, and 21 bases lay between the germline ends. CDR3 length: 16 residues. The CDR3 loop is CASHRSTGSLNYGYTF. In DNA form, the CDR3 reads TGTGCCAGTCACCGTTCGACAGGATCGCTAAACTATGGCTACACCTTC.

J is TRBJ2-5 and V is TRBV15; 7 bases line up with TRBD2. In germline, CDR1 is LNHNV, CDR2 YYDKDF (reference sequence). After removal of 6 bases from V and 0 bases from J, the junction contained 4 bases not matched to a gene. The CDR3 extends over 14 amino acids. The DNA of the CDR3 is TGTGCCACCAGGAGGGGAGGGAACCAAGAGACCCAGTACTTC. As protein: CATRRGGNQETQYF. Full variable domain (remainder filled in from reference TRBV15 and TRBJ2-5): DAMVIQNPRYQVTQFGKPVTLSCSQTLNHNVMYWYQQKSSQAPKLLFHYYDKDFNNEADTPDNFQSRRPNTSFCFLDIRSPGLGDTAMYLCATRRGGNQETQYFGPGTRLLVL.

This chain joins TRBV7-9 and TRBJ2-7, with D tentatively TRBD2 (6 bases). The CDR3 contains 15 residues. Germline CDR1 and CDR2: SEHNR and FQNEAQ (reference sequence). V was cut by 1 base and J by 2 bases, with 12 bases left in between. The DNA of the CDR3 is TGTGCCAGCAGCTTAGTGGCGGGACCTGCCTACGAGCAGTACTTC. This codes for CASSLVAGPAYEQYF.

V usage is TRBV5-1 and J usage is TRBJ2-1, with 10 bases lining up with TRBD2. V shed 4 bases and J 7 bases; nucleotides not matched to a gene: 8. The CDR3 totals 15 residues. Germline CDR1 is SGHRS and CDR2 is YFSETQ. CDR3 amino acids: CASSLGSSGGNEQFF. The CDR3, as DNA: TGCGCCAGCAGCCTAGGGTCTAGCGGGGGAAATGAGCAGTTCTTC.

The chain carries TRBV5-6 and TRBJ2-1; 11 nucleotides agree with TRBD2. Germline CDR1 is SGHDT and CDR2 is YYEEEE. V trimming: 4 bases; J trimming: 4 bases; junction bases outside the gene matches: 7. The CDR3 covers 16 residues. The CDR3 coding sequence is TGTGCCAGCAGCGCAGAGACTAGCGGGGATTACAATGAGCAGTTCTTC. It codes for CASSAETSGDYNEQFF.

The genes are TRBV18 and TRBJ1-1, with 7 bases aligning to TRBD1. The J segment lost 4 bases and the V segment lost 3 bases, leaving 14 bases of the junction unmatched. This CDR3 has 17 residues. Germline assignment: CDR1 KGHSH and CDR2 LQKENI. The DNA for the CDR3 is TGTGCCAGCTCACCCCTCCGGGACAGTCAAACTTTCACTGAAGCTTTCTTT. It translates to CASSPLRDSQTFTEAFF.

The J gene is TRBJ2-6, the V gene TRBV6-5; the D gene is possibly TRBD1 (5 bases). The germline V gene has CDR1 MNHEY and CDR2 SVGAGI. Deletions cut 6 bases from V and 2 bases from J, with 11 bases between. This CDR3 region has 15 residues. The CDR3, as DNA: TGTGCCAGCAGCGACCTAGGGGCTGGGGCCAACGTCCTGACTTTC. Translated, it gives CASSDLGAGANVLTF.

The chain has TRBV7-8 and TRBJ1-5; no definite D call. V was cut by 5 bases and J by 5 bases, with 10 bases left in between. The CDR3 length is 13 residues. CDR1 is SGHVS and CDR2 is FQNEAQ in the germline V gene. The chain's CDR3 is CASSRGGYQPQHF. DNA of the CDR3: TGTGCCAGCAGCCGGGGAGGGTATCAGCCCCAGCATTTT.

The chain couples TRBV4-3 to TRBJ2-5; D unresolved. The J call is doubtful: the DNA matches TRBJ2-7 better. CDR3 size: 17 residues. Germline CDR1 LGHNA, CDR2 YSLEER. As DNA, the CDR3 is TGCGCCAGCAGCCAAGATGATTCTGGCAGTCAGGCCTACGAGCAGTACTTC. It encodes CASSQDDSGSQAYEQYF.

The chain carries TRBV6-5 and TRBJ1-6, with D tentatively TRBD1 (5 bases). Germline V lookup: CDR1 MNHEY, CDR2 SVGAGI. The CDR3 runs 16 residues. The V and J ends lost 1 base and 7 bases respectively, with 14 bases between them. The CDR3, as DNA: TGTGCCAGCAGTTACTGGCGGGGGGTGGCCAATTCACCCCTCCACTTT. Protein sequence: CASSYWRGVANSPLHF.

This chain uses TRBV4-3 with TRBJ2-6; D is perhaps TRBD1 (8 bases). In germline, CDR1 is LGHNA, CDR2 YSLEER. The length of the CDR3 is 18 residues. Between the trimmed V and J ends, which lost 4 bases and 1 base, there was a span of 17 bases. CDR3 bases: TGCGCCAGCAGCCCAACAGGGGGGGACACTTCTGGGGCCAACGTCCTGACTTTC. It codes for CASSPTGGDTSGANVLTF.

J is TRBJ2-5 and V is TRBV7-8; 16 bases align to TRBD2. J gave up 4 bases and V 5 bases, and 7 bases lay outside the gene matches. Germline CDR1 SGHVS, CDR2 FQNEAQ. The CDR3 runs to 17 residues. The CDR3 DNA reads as TGTGCCAGCAGCCTGGGACTAGCGGGGGGGTTGCTAGAGACCCAGTACTTC. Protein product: CASSLGLAGGLLETQYF.

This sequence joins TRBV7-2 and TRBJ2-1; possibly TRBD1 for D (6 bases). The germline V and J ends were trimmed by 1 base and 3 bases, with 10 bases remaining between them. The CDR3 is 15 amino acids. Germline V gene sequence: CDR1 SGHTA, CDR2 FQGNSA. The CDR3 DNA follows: TGTGCCAGCAGCTTAGGGACAGTGAGCTACAATGAGCAGTTCTTC. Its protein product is CASSLGTVSYNEQFF.

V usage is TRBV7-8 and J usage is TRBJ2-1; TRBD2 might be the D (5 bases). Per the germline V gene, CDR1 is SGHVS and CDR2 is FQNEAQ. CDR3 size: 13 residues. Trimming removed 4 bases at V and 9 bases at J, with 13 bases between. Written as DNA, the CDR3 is TGTGCCAGCAGCTCGGTCGAAGGGAGTGAGCAGTTCTTC. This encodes CASSSVEGSEQFF.

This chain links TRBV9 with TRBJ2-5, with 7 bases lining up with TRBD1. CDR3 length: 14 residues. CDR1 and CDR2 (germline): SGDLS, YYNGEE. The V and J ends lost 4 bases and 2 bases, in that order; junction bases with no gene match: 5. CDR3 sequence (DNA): TGTGCCAGCAGCCCCCAGGGGGTACAAGAGACCCAGTACTTC. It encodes CASSPQGVQETQYF.

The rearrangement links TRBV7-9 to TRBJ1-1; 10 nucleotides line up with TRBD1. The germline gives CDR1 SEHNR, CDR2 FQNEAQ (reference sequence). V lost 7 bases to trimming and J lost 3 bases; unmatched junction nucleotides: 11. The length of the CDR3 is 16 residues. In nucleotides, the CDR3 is TGTGCCAGCACCAATCGCCGGGGACAGGGGTACACTGAAGCTTTCTTT. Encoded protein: CASTNRRGQGYTEAFF.

The CDR3 is CASMGQNGGLFF. The CDR3 nucleotides read TGTGCCAGCATGGGACAGAACGGGGGCCTGTTTTTT. The rearrangement joins TRBV2 to TRBJ1-4; 7 nucleotides line up with TRBD1. Trimming removed 7 bases from V and 14 bases from J; junction bases left unmatched: 10. The V gene's germline CDR1 is SNHLY and CDR2 FYNNEI. The CDR3 has 12 amino acids.

The CDR3 coding sequence is TGTGCCAGCAGCCCTTACTCCGGGACTAGCGGGGGGGCCCCAGATACGCAGTATTTT. Protein: CASSPYSGTSGGAPDTQYF. The gene calls are TRBV9 and TRBJ2-3; TRBD2 matches at 16 bases. V dropped 4 bases and J dropped 4; count of bases not matched to a gene: 12. The CDR3 extends over 19 amino acids. Germline V gives CDR1 SGDLS, CDR2 YYNGEE.

The CDR3 sequence is CASSYRSGYIYEQFF. Here the CDR3 DNA reads TGTGCCAGCAGCTATCGCAGCGGCTATATCTATGAGCAGTTCTTC. The rearrangement uses TRBV9 and TRBJ2-1, with D perhaps TRBD2 (5 bases). This CDR3 comprises 15 residues. From germline, CDR1 is SGDLS and CDR2 YYNGEE. V shed 4 bases and J shed 8 bases, with 19 bases lying between them.

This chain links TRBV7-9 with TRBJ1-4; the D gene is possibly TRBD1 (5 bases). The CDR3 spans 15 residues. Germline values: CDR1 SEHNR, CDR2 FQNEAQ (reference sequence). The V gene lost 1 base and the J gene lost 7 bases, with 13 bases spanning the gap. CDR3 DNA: TGTGCCAGCAGCTTAGGAGGGACTCGGGGTGAAAAACTGTTTTTT. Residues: CASSLGGTRGEKLFF.

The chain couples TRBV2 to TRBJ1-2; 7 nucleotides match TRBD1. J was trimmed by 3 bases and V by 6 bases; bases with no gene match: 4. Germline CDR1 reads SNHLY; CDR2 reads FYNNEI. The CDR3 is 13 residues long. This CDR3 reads CASREGQYYGYTF. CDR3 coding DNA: TGTGCCAGCAGGGAGGGACAGTACTATGGCTACACCTTC.

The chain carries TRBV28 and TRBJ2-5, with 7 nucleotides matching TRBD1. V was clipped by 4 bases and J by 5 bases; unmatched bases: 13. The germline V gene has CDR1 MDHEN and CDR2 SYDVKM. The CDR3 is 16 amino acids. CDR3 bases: TGTGCCAGCAGTTCAGTGCGGCAGGGGGTACGGGAGACCCAGTACTTC. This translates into CASSSVRQGVRETQYF. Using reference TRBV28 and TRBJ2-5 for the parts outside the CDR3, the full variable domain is DVKVTQSSRYLVKRTGEKVFLECVQDMDHENMFWYRQDPGLGLRLIYFSYDVKMKEKGDIPEGYSVSREKKERFSLILESASTNQTSMYLCASSSVRQGVRETQYFGPGTRLLVL.

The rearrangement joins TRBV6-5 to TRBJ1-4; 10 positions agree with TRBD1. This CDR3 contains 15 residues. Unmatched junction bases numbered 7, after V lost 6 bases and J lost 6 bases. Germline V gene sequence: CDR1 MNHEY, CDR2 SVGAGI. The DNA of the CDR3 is TGTGCCAGCAGAACCGGGACAGGGGCAGATGAAAAACTGTTTTTT. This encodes CASRTGTGADEKLFF.

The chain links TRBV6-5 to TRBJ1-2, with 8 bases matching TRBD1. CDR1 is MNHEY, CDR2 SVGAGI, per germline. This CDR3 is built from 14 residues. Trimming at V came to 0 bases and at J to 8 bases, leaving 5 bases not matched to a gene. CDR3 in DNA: TGTGCCAGCAGTTACTCGATTCAGGGGGCGGGCTACACCTTC. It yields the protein CASSYSIQGAGYTF.

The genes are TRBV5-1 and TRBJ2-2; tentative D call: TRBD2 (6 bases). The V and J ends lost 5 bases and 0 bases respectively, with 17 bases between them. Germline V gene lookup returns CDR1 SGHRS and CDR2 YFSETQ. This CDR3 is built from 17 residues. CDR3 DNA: TGCGCCAGCAGTTACGAAGGGCGGGACCCGAACACCGGGGAGCTGTTTTTT. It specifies CASSYEGRDPNTGELFF.

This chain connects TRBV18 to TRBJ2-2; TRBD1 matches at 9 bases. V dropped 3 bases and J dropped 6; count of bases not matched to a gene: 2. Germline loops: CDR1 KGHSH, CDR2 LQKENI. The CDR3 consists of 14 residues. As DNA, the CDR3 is TGTGCCAGCTCACCGCGACAGGGGGCCGGGGAGCTGTTTTTT. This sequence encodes CASSPRQGAGELFF.